This T cell receptor beta chain was sequenced for a study of control samples from healthy donors and cancer patients. Clones were sequenced by immunoSEQ multiplex PCR, and TCRdb holds only the in-frame ones, with some missing. The data contain approximately 49,000 clones, 80% to 90% of them seen just once; the ten biggest clones take up over 2.5%. V gave up 7 bases and J gave up 2 bases, with 14 bases separating them. The CDR3 runs 13 residues. Germline loops: CDR1 SQVTM, CDR2 ANQGSEA. The source is a woman in her 50s with lung cancer. This chain connects TRBV29-1 to TRBJ1-2; D is unclear. Sequencing was performed on PBMCs. CDR3 coding DNA: TGCAGCGCGACCCGACACGGCAACTATGGCTACACCTTC. Translating gives CSATRHGNYGYTF.